This T cell receptor (beta chain) comes out of a study of blood T cell repertoires in COVID-19. The overall study: Sites in the United States, Italy and Spain provided acute and convalescent COVID-19 samples.

In assigning cohorts, the study relied on participant-reported clinical history. Recovered status applied to Cohort 3 donors who had two consecutive negative PCRs. It also applied to those with clearance or with symptom resolution. The CDR3 has 14 residues. V trimming: 4 bases; J trimming: 1 base; junction bases outside the gene matches: 3. The germline V gene encodes CDR1 SGHTA and CDR2 FQGNSA. Methods used by the authors: Reference gene primer amplification gave nucleated cell count estimates. The assay was immunoSEQ multiplex PCR, and TCRdb's table has in-frame clones only and misses some. The V and J calls and clone size are taken from that table; D and trimming were inferred from the DNA. The sample consists of about 150,000 clones, about nine tenths of them appearing once.

The gene calls are TRBV7-2 and TRBJ2-5; TRBD2 aligns across 7 bases. The sequenced material came from PBMCs or T cells enriched from blood (not recorded which). The sequence was collected from a man aged 50 to 60 who had recovered from COVID-19. The CDR3 loop is CASSWGGFQETQYF. The CDR3 DNA reads as TGTGCCAGCAGCTGGGGGGGTTTCCAAGAGACCCAGTACTTC.